These 25 T cell receptor beta chains were all obtained from the same sample, sequenced in a study of blood T cell repertoires in COVID-19. The table came from immunoSEQ multiplex PCR; TCRdb's copy has only in-frame clones and leaves some out. The top ten hold 0.75% to 0.9% of the sample, which has approximately 110,000 clones, 55% to 75% seen once. Sequencing used peripheral blood. The source of these receptors is a human donor with acute or convalescent COVID-19. The donor label of this sample is uncertain.

This clone was detected ten times or more. The chain links TRBV18 to TRBJ2-5; a possible D gene is TRBD1 (5 bases). The germline V gene encodes CDR1 KGHSH and CDR2 LQKENI. This CDR3 comprises 13 residues. V lost 3 bases to trimming and J lost 5 bases, with 10 bases between them. The CDR3 is CASSPGLDETQYF. The DNA for the CDR3 is TGTGCCAGCTCACCGGGGCTAGACGAGACCCAGTACTTC.

This clone was detected only once. V and J are TRBV4-1 and TRBJ1-6; D gene ambiguous. The CDR3 extends over 15 amino acids. Per germline, CDR1 MGHRA and CDR2 YSYEKL. V was cut by 5 bases and J by 7 bases, with 15 bases left in between. DNA for the CDR3: TGCGCCAGCAGCTTGCGGAGGTCAGAGAATTCACCCCTCCACTTT. Translation: CASSLRRSENSPLHF.

Written as DNA, the CDR3 is TGCGCCAGCAGCTCTGTCTCGGGTTCGGGTGAAAAACTGTTTTTT. It specifies CASSSVSGSGEKLFF. The chain recombines TRBV5-1 with TRBJ1-4; no firm D call. V lost 3 bases to trimming and J lost 7 bases, with 16 bases between them. CDR3 size: 15 residues. From germline, CDR1 is SGHRS and CDR2 YFSETQ.

Only one count was recorded for this clone. The V call is TRBV30, the J call TRBJ2-3; TRBD2 matches at 7 bases. This CDR3 has 16 amino acids. CDR1 and CDR2 from the germline V gene are GTSNPN and SVGIG (reference sequence). V shed 3 bases and J 5 bases; nucleotides not matched to a gene: 14. CDR3 sequence reads: CAWSGKTTRGEDTQYF. The CDR3 DNA reads TGTGCCTGGAGCGGAAAGACTACCCGGGGGGAAGATACGCAGTATTTT.

This rearrangement joins TRBV28 to TRBJ1-2, with D perhaps TRBD1 (5 bases). V lost 5 bases, J lost 8 bases, and 15 bases lay in between. Germline assignment: CDR1 MDHEN and CDR2 SYDVKM. The length of the CDR3 is 13 residues. Written as DNA, the CDR3 is TGTGCCAGCAGTGAAACGGACATATTAGGCTACACCTTC. The encoded protein is CASSETDILGYTF.

Comments on this clone: A much larger clone lies one base from this, so it may be a read error. The gene calls are TRBV12-3 or TRBV12-4 and TRBJ2-5, with a weak D call TRBD2 (7 bases). V was shortened by 3 bases and J by 4 bases, with 9 bases between the two germline ends. The CDR3 length is 13 residues. CDR3 sequence: CASSLGGAETQYF. CDR3 bases: TGTGCCAGCAGTTTGGGGGGGGCAGAGACCCAGTACTTC.

This clone appeared a few times. The rearrangement joins TRBV6-4 to TRBJ1-1, with a tentative D call TRBD1 (6 bases). V gave up 4 bases and J gave up 7 bases, with 16 bases separating them. This CDR3 spans 14 amino acids. Germline V gene sequence: CDR1 MRHNA, CDR2 SNTAGT. In nucleotides, the CDR3 is TGTGCCAGCAGTGCCCGGTATGGGGGCGGTGAAGCTTTCTTT. It specifies CASSARYGGGEAFF.

This clone was seen a handful of times. The rearrangement links TRBV27 to TRBJ1-2, with D hard to call. Germline V CDR1 and CDR2: MNHEY, SMNVEV (reference sequence). With 5 bases removed from V and 1 base from J, the gap between germline ends came to 11 bases. The CDR3 has 14 residues. The CDR3 here is CASSPGIHNYGYTF. CDR3 in DNA: TGTGCCAGCAGTCCGGGGATCCATAACTATGGCTACACCTTC.

The chain carries TRBV21-1 and TRBJ1-2; the listed D gene, TRBD1, was not tested against the DNA. TRBV21-1 is annotated as a pseudogene. The CDR3 runs to 17 residues. DNA for the CDR3: TGTGCCAGCAGCCCCTGGGGCCCCGACAGCCCTTCAGGCGGCTACACCTTC. It codes for CASSPWGPDSPSGGYTF.

This clone was counted a single time. The rearrangement joins TRBV11-2 to TRBJ1-1; a possible D gene is TRBD1 (5 bases). The V and J ends lost 4 bases and 11 bases respectively, with 17 bases between them. This CDR3 has 13 amino acids. Germline CDR1 SGHAT, CDR2 FQNNGV. CDR3 nucleotide sequence: TGTGCCAGCAGCTCCACAGGCGGGGGTGAGGCTTTCTTT. Residues: CASSSTGGGEAFF.

The chain joins TRBV5-8 to TRBJ2-3; no reliable D call. The CDR3 extends over 16 amino acids. Trimming removed 10 bases at V and 2 bases at J, with 23 bases between. CDR1 SGHTS and CDR2 YDEGEE come from the germline V gene. The CDR3 spells CAPLEHLVINTDTQYF. In DNA, the CDR3 is TGTGCCCCCCTGGAGCACTTAGTGATAAACACAGATACGCAGTATTTT.

The CDR3 spells CAISESERPGEKLFF. For the CDR3, the DNA is TGTGCCATCAGTGAGTCGGAACGACCGGGAGAAAAACTGTTTTTT. This rearrangement joins TRBV10-3 to TRBJ1-4; D is uncertain. V shed 0 bases and J shed 8 bases, with 13 bases lying between them. This CDR3 spans 15 amino acids. Germline V gene sequence: CDR1 ENHRY, CDR2 SYGVKD.

The CDR3 spells CASSLGGTGPLGGYTF. The CDR3 DNA reads as TGTGCCAGCAGCTTAGGGGGGACAGGACCATTGGGTGGCTACACCTTC. V usage is TRBV7-9 and J usage is TRBJ1-2; 8 nucleotides agree with TRBD1. The CDR3 covers 16 residues. Germline values: CDR1 SEHNR, CDR2 FQNEAQ (reference sequence). The V segment lost 1 base and the J segment 7 bases; nucleotides outside the gene matches: 11.

This chain links TRBV6-1 with TRBJ1-2; D gene ambiguous. Germline CDR1 reads MNHNS; CDR2 reads SASEGT. V dropped 2 bases and J dropped 6 bases, with 13 bases sitting between them. The CDR3 runs to 14 residues. The DNA of the CDR3 is TGTGCCAGCAGTGAAATATACGGAGAAGATGGCTACACCTTC. Amino acids: CASSEIYGEDGYTF.

This clone came up once. The DNA for the CDR3 is TGTGCTAGTGGTTTTGGACTGTACTCCTATAATTCACCCCTCCACTTT. It codes for CASGFGLYSYNSPLHF. This chain connects TRBV12-5 to TRBJ1-6; D is unclear. The CDR3 spans 16 residues. The V and J ends lost 3 bases and 0 bases respectively, with 9 bases between them. Per germline, CDR1 LGHNT and CDR2 FRNRAP.

In its sample, this clone was seen once. The V call is TRBV6-5, the J call TRBJ1-5; D is perhaps TRBD1 (6 bases). Germline V gives CDR1 MNHEY, CDR2 SVGAGI. V was cut by 8 bases and J by 6 bases, with 17 bases left in between. The length of the CDR3 is 14 residues. DNA for the CDR3: TGTGCCAGCTGTTTTATACAGGGAAGTCAGCCCCAGCATTTT. This sequence encodes CASCFIQGSQPQHF.

The rearrangement links TRBV9 to TRBJ1-1, with D tentatively TRBD1 (5 bases). The CDR3 runs 16 residues. Trimming removed 0 bases from V and 1 base from J, with 13 bases in between. Germline CDR1 reads SGDLS; CDR2 reads YYNGEE. CDR3 bases: TGTGCCAGCAGCGTAGCGTCGGGCAGGGCGAACACTGAAGCTTTCTTT. It is translated as CASSVASGRANTEAFF.

The table lists this clone with a count of one. V is TRBV24-1 and J is TRBJ2-2, with 9 bases aligning to TRBD1. Trimming removed 3 bases from V and 6 bases from J; junction bases left unmatched: 7. Looked up from germline, CDR1 is KGHDR and CDR2 is SFDVKD. CDR3 length: 16 amino acids. CDR3 sequence reads: CATSDPDRGGPGELFF. In DNA, the CDR3 is TGTGCCACCAGTGATCCGGACAGGGGAGGCCCCGGGGAGCTGTTTTTT.

The chain joins TRBV20-1 to TRBJ1-2, with D uncertain. The germline V gene has CDR1 DFQATT and CDR2 SNEGSKA (reference sequence). Trimming removed 3 bases at V and 4 bases at J, with 21 bases between. The CDR3 runs 16 residues. The CDR3 bases are TGCAGTGCTAGTAATATCGGGGAGGGTTTCGGCTATGGCTACACCTTC. This translates into CSASNIGEGFGYGYTF.

The V and J genes are TRBV6-6 and TRBJ1-1, with D possibly TRBD1 on 5 matching bases. V lost 3 bases to trimming and J lost 5 bases, with 16 bases between them. The CDR3 totals 15 residues. Germline V gives CDR1 MNHNY, CDR2 SVGAGI (reference sequence). The CDR3 DNA reads TGTGCCAGCAGTTATTGGGGGAGCGGGGAGACTGAAGCTTTCTTT. It yields the protein CASSYWGSGETEAFF.

This sequence joins TRBV3-1 (or the pseudogene TRBV3-2) and TRBJ1-1; D call uncertain. The CDR3 covers 13 residues. In germline, CDR1 is LGHDT, CDR2 YNNKEL (reference sequence). Deletions cut 6 bases from V and 1 base from J, with 9 bases between. The CDR3 is CASSPQQNTEAFF. In DNA form, the CDR3 reads TGTGCCAGCAGTCCACAACAGAACACTGAAGCTTTCTTT.

The genes are TRBV9 and TRBJ1-2; D is unclear. Trimming removed 0 bases at V and 7 bases at J, with 7 bases between. CDR3 size: 12 residues. CDR1 and CDR2 (germline): SGDLS, YYNGEE. The CDR3 DNA is TGTGCCAGCAGCGTAGGAGTCTTTGGCTACACCTTC. Encoded protein: CASSVGVFGYTF.

This clone has just one count. V is TRBV19 and J is TRBJ1-2; 8 nucleotides agree with TRBD1. V lost 2 bases, J lost 8 bases, and 7 bases stayed unmatched. CDR3 length equals 14 residues. Germline CDR1 LNHDA, CDR2 SQIVND (reference sequence). The CDR3 DNA follows: TGTGCCAGTAGTATAAGGGCCACAGGGGGAGGCTACACCTTC. This translates into CASSIRATGGGYTF.

This chain joins TRBV5-1 and TRBJ2-5; TRBD1 matches 10 bases. CDR1 and CDR2 (germline): SGHRS, YFSETQ. CDR3 length equals 16 residues. The J segment lost 5 bases and the V segment lost 2 bases, leaving 9 bases of the junction unmatched. The CDR3 protein is CASSFGDGTGVETQYF. The CDR3, as DNA: TGCGCCAGCAGCTTTGGGGACGGGACAGGGGTGGAGACCCAGTACTTC.

This sequence joins TRBV6-1 and TRBJ2-3, with 8 nucleotides matching TRBD2. The junction had 2 bases not matched to a gene; V was cut back by 0 bases and J by 3 bases. Germline loops: CDR1 MNHNS, CDR2 SASEGT. The CDR3 has 15 amino acids. CDR3 nucleotides: TGTGCCAGCAGTGAAGCTCGCGGGGGGACAGATACGCAGTATTTT. Amino acids: CASSEARGGTDTQYF.